Listed below are T cell receptor beta chains from one sample, sequenced in a study of regulatory T cells in long-lasting Graves disease. TCRdb itself ran the multiplex PCR reads through MiXCR, one entry per CDR3 protein. The sample lists about 340,000 distinct CDR3 sequences, roughly a fifth occurring once. The source was peripheral blood mononuclear cells (PBMCs), collected when the disease was refractory, from a patient treated with antithyroid drugs. The receptors were gathered from a female donor with Graves disease. Each CDR3 is given with its conserved first and last residue. The order of the fields is V gene, D gene, clone size, J gene, CDR3 DNA, CDR3 protein. A D gene is named only where the DNA matches it firmly. The size of a clone is reported for some rows only, either as once, few or many, or as a class for expanded clones.

V: TRBV7-9; D: TRBD1; size: many; J: TRBJ1-4; DNA: TGTGCCAGCAACTTACTGTCAGGGGGCGATGAAAAACTGTTTTTT; CDR3: CASNLLSGGDEKLFF
V: TRBV12-3/TRBV12-4; D: -; size: many; J: TRBJ1-5; DNA: TGTGCCAGCAGTACAGGGTTCGCTCAGCCCCAGCATTTT; CDR3: CASSTGFAQPQHF
V: TRBV18; D: -; size: few; J: TRBJ1-1; DNA: TGTGCCAGCTCACCACAGGGCCCAGGCTTTGAAGCTTTCTTT; CDR3: CASSPQGPGFEAFF
V: TRBV9; D: -; size: -; J: TRBJ1-2; DNA: TGTGCCAGCAGCGTAGTTCGGGGTGGCTACACCTTC; CDR3: CASSVVRGGYTF
V: TRBV3-1; D: -; size: many; J: TRBJ2-7; DNA: TGTGCCAGCAGCCTTAAGAGGGATGGGACACGATCCTACGAGCAGTACTTC; CDR3: CASSLKRDGTRSYEQYF
V: TRBV14; D: -; size: -; J: TRBJ2-7; DNA: TGTGCCAGCAGCCAAGTCGCAGGGGCAAGGTACGAGCAGTACTTC; CDR3: CASSQVAGARYEQYF
V: TRBV11-2; D: -; size: many; J: TRBJ1-3; DNA: TGTGCCAGCAGTTATGGGGGCCTCTCTGGAAACACCATATATTTT; CDR3: CASSYGGLSGNTIYF
V: TRBV18; D: -; size: few; J: TRBJ1-2; DNA: TGTGCCAGCTCACCACCGTCAGTCTATGGCTACACCTTC; CDR3: CASSPPSVYGYTF
V: TRBV7-7; D: -; size: -; J: TRBJ2-2; DNA: TGTGCTAGCACCGCGGACAGCTTCACCGGGGAGCTGTTTTTT; CDR3: CASTADSFTGELFF
V: TRBV7-9; D: -; size: many; J: TRBJ2-7; DNA: TGTGCCAGCAGCCCAGGTGGGCCTCTTGACGAGCAGTACTTC; CDR3: CASSPGGPLDEQYF
V: TRBV30; D: TRBD1; size: once; J: TRBJ1-5; DNA: TGTGCCTGGAACGGCGGACAGGGGGCAAGTCGGAGCAATCAGCCCCAGCATTTT; CDR3: CAWNGGQGASRSNQPQHF
V: TRBV6-5; D: -; size: many; J: TRBJ2-5; DNA: TGTGCCAGCAGTTACTCAGAGACCCAGTACTTC; CDR3: CASSYSETQYF
V: TRBV6-2/TRBV6-3; D: -; size: many; J: TRBJ1-5; DNA: TGTGCCAGCAGTTACCCGACTCCAGGGGTAAATCAGCCCCAGCATTTT; CDR3: CASSYPTPGVNQPQHF
V: TRBV7-9; D: -; size: many; J: TRBJ2-5; DNA: TGTGCCAGCAGCCCCATGGGTAATGGAGAGACCCAGTACTTC; CDR3: CASSPMGNGETQYF
V: TRBV5-1; D: -; size: -; J: TRBJ2-7; DNA: TGCGCCAGCAGCCCCCAGGGTAGCTCGGGATACGAGCAGTACTTC; CDR3: CASSPQGSSGYEQYF
V: TRBV6-1; D: TRBD1; size: many; J: TRBJ1-1; DNA: TGTGCCAGCAGTCACAGGGGGCTGAGTTACACTGAAGCTTTCTTT; CDR3: CASSHRGLSYTEAFF
V: TRBV7-9; D: -; size: -; J: TRBJ1-2; DNA: TGTGCCAGCGCCCCCCGGGGTTATGGCTACACCTTC; CDR3: CASAPRGYGYTF
V: TRBV3-1; D: -; size: many; J: TRBJ1-6; DNA: TGTGCCAGCAGCCCGCAGGGGTTCTCTTCACCCCTCCACTTT; CDR3: CASSPQGFSSPLHF
V: TRBV14; D: TRBD1; size: many; J: TRBJ1-2; DNA: TGTGCCAGCAGCCGGGACAGGGGGTATGGCCACACCTTC; CDR3: CASSRDRGYGHTF
V: TRBV19; D: -; size: few; J: TRBJ1-6; DNA: TGTGCCAGTGTGGGGGGCTCCTATAATTCACCCCTCCACTTT; CDR3: CASVGGSYNSPLHF
V: TRBV7-8; D: TRBD1; size: few; J: TRBJ2-7; DNA: TGTGCCAGCAGCTTATTAGAGCAGGGGGCCCCCTACGAGCAGTACTTC; CDR3: CASSLLEQGAPYEQYF
V: TRBV5-1; D: -; size: many; J: TRBJ1-2; DNA: TGTGCCAGCAGCCCCCGCGCTGGTGGCTACACCTTC; CDR3: CASSPRAGGYTF
V: TRBV7-2; D: -; size: -; J: TRBJ1-3; DNA: TGTGCCAGCAGCTGGGGGGACGCAACGGCACGGGGAAACACCATATATTTT; CDR3: CASSWGDATARGNTIYF
V: TRBV6-1; D: -; size: few; J: TRBJ1-5; DNA: TGTGCCAGCTCACGTCTGGGACTCAATCAGCCCCAGCATTTT; CDR3: CASSRLGLNQPQHF
V: TRBV20-1; D: -; size: -; J: TRBJ1-5; DNA: TGCAGTGCTAGAGTAGGTACAGGGACTCAGCCCCAGCATTTT; CDR3: CSARVGTGTQPQHF
V: TRBV28; D: -; size: many; J: TRBJ2-7; DNA: TGTGCCAGCATCGGGCGAGGACGCTACGAGCAGTACTTC; CDR3: CASIGRGRYEQYF
V: TRBV3-1; D: -; size: many; J: TRBJ1-6; DNA: TGTGCCAGCAGCCGGCCGGGACAAGGCTCACCCCTCCACTTT; CDR3: CASSRPGQGSPLHF
V: TRBV11-2; D: TRBD1; size: many; J: TRBJ2-5; DNA: TGTGCCAGCAGGCCAAGGGGGCGAGAGACCCAGTACTTC; CDR3: CASRPRGRETQYF
V: TRBV28; D: -; size: many; J: TRBJ2-6; DNA: TGTGCCAGCAGTCCCACCCTCAGGGATGTTTTTTTTACTGGGGCCAACGTCCTGACTTTC; CDR3: CASSPTLRDVFFTGANVLTF
V: TRBV15; D: TRBD1; size: many; J: TRBJ1-2; DNA: TGTGCCACCAGCAGCCAAAGGGACAGCTATGGCTACACCTTC; CDR3: CATSSQRDSYGYTF
V: TRBV28; D: TRBD1; size: many; J: TRBJ2-6; DNA: TGTGCCAGCAGTCCCGGGACAGGGACTGGGGCCAACGTCCTGACTTTC; CDR3: CASSPGTGTGANVLTF
V: TRBV6-2/TRBV6-3; D: TRBD2; size: many; J: TRBJ2-7; DNA: TGTGCCAGCAGTTACTCTTTCAGCGGGATTGTATACGAGCAGTACTTC; CDR3: CASSYSFSGIVYEQYF
V: TRBV12-3/TRBV12-4; D: -; size: few; J: TRBJ1-5; DNA: TGTGCCAGCAGTCTAAACCCCAGTCCTAATCAGCCCCAGCATTTT; CDR3: CASSLNPSPNQPQHF
V: TRBV4-1; D: TRBD1; size: few; J: TRBJ1-2; DNA: TGCGCCAGCAGCCTACCCGGGACAGGGGGGTATGGCTACACCTTC; CDR3: CASSLPGTGGYGYTF
V: TRBV10-3; D: TRBD2; size: many; J: TRBJ2-7; DNA: TGTGCCATCAGTCCGGGACTAGCGGGGAAAAGGGGCCTCTACGAGCAGTACTTC; CDR3: CAISPGLAGKRGLYEQYF
V: TRBV19; D: -; size: -; J: TRBJ2-4; DNA: TGTGCCAGTATGGACTTAAACATTCAGTACTTC; CDR3: CASMDLNIQYF
V: TRBV27; D: -; size: -; J: TRBJ1-6; DNA: TGTGCCAGCAGTTTAAGTTGGCGCAATTCACCCCTCCACTTT; CDR3: CASSLSWRNSPLHF
V: TRBV30; D: -; size: few; J: TRBJ2-2; DNA: TGTGCCTGGAGTGTGAGCTTTCGGGGGGAGCTGTTTTTT; CDR3: CAWSVSFRGELFF
V: TRBV27; D: -; size: many; J: TRBJ1-4; DNA: TGTGCCAGCAGACCGGGACGTAGTAATGAAAAACTGTTTTTT; CDR3: CASRPGRSNEKLFF
V: TRBV27; D: -; size: many; J: TRBJ1-2; DNA: TGTGCCAGCAGTCCTGTTGGGGGGCTCTATGGCTACACCTTC; CDR3: CASSPVGGLYGYTF
V: TRBV7-3; D: -; size: many; J: TRBJ1-1; DNA: TGTGCCAGCAGCTTACGTTCGGGGGGCGTCGCTGAAGCTTTCTTT; CDR3: CASSLRSGGVAEAFF
V: TRBV4-3; D: TRBD1; size: -; J: TRBJ1-5; DNA: TGCGCCAGCAGCCAAGATGCCGCCAGGGGGGATCAGCCCCAGCATTTT; CDR3: CASSQDAARGDQPQHF
V: TRBV12-3/TRBV12-4; D: -; size: -; J: TRBJ2-3; DNA: TGTGCCAGCAGTTTTCGCAGGGGCGAGGTAGATACGCAGTATTTT; CDR3: CASSFRRGEVDTQYF
V: TRBV29-1; D: -; size: few; J: TRBJ2-7; DNA: TGCAGCGCTTGCCCGGGAGCCTCCTACGAGCAGTACTTC; CDR3: CSACPGASYEQYF
V: TRBV6-1; D: TRBD1; size: -; J: TRBJ1-5; DNA: TGTGCCAGCAGCCACGGGGTCCCACAGGGGAGCAATCAGCCCCAGCATTTT; CDR3: CASSHGVPQGSNQPQHF
V: TRBV9; D: TRBD2; size: many; J: TRBJ2-7; DNA: TGTGCCAGCAGCGTAGCCCCCTCAGCGGGACCCTCCTACGAGCAGTACTTC; CDR3: CASSVAPSAGPSYEQYF
V: TRBV11-1; D: -; size: many; J: TRBJ2-1; DNA: TGTGCCAGCAGCCCCCTCTCCTACAATGAGCAGTTCTTC; CDR3: CASSPLSYNEQFF
V: TRBV27; D: -; size: many; J: TRBJ1-5; DNA: TGTGCCAGCAGTTTATGGGGGGACAACAATCAGCCCCAGCATTTT; CDR3: CASSLWGDNNQPQHF
V: TRBV7-9; D: -; size: many; J: TRBJ1-1; DNA: TGTGCCAGCAGCTTTCGAGGACTAACGAACACTGAAGCTTTCTTT; CDR3: CASSFRGLTNTEAFF
V: TRBV10-2; D: -; size: -; J: TRBJ2-7; DNA: TGCGCCAGCAGTGAAAGAAGTATCCCTCCCTACGAGCAGTACTTC; CDR3: CASSERSIPPYEQYF
V: TRBV5-1; D: -; size: many; J: TRBJ2-2; DNA: TGCGCCAGCAGCACCCGACAGACCACCGGGGAGCTGTTTTTT; CDR3: CASSTRQTTGELFF
V: TRBV12-3/TRBV12-4; D: -; size: few; J: TRBJ1-1; DNA: TGTGCCAGCAGTTTATCTACCAGTACGAGGAACACTGAAGCTTTCTTT; CDR3: CASSLSTSTRNTEAFF
V: TRBV7-9; D: -; size: -; J: TRBJ2-7; DNA: TGTGCCAGTATGGACTGGAACTCCTACGAGCAGTACTTC; CDR3: CASMDWNSYEQYF
V: TRBV12-3/TRBV12-4; D: -; size: -; J: TRBJ1-5; DNA: TGTGCCAGCAGTTTTAGTCGAAGGGGTAACCAGCCCCAGCATTTT; CDR3: CASSFSRRGNQPQHF